The TCR beta chain under discussion was sequenced for a study of CD8 T cells in Susac syndrome. CDR3 size: 15 residues. From germline, CDR1 is MGHRA and CDR2 YSYEKL. With V trimmed by 1 base and J by 9 bases, 5 bases remained unmatched. Reverse transcription of roughly 0.5 to 1 ug RNA used random hexamers. One entry per CDR3 protein results from TCRdb running MiXCR on the immunoSEQ multiplex PCR reads. The data hold 130,000 or so distinct CDR3 sequences, with roughly 80% observed a single time. The receptor was isolated from a human donor with multiple sclerosis. The chain employs TRBV4-1 and TRBJ1-6, with TRBD1 identical over 8 bases. Sequencing was carried out using CD8+ T cells from PBMCs. Written as DNA, the CDR3 is TGCGCCAGCAGCCAAGCAGACAGGGGCTCTTCACCCCTCCACTTT. It codes for CASSQADRGSSPLHF.